The clone carrying this T cell receptor beta chain was counted at least ten times. CDR1 SGHRS and CDR2 YFSETQ come from the germline V gene. The CDR3 runs 13 residues. The V and J ends lost 2 bases and 4 bases respectively, with 9 bases between them. One entry per CDR3 protein, called by TCRdb with MiXCR from the 5' RACE reads. The data hold roughly 350,000 distinct CDR3 sequences, with roughly 15% observed a single time. This specimen belongs to a study of T-cell memory formation after mild COVID-19. Specimen: PBMCs or a T cell subset sorted from them (not recorded which). The gene calls are TRBV5-1 and TRBJ1-1, with no clear D. This sequence originates from a man between 18 and 29 years old who had mild COVID-19 (a few samples of this study predate the infection). Cell type and time point are not known. In DNA form, the CDR3 reads TGCGCCAGCAGCTTCGAGGGCGGCACTGAAGCTTTCTTT. Translated: CASSFEGGTEAFF.